This TCR beta chain is drawn from a study of shared clonotypes between healthy human individuals. The repertoire was sequenced with immunoSEQ multiplex PCR; TCRdb's copy has only in-frame clones and lacks some. The sample shows about 1.1 million clones, roughly 80% of them seen only once. The sample consisted of memory CD4+ T cells from PBMCs. Subset reported: CD45RA-negative fraction. This sequence originates from a young man in good health. Some clones in this sample may be carry-over from other donors' samples.

The CDR3 loop reads CASSSHPGLADQETQYF. The CDR3 DNA reads TGTGCCAGTAGTTCCCACCCGGGACTAGCGGACCAAGAGACCCAGTACTTC. J is TRBJ2-5 and V is TRBV19; 11 positions match TRBD2. CDR3 length: 17 residues. The V segment lost 5 bases and the J segment 0 bases; nucleotides outside the gene matches: 8. Germline V gene data show CDR1 as LNHDA and CDR2 as SQIVND (reference sequence).